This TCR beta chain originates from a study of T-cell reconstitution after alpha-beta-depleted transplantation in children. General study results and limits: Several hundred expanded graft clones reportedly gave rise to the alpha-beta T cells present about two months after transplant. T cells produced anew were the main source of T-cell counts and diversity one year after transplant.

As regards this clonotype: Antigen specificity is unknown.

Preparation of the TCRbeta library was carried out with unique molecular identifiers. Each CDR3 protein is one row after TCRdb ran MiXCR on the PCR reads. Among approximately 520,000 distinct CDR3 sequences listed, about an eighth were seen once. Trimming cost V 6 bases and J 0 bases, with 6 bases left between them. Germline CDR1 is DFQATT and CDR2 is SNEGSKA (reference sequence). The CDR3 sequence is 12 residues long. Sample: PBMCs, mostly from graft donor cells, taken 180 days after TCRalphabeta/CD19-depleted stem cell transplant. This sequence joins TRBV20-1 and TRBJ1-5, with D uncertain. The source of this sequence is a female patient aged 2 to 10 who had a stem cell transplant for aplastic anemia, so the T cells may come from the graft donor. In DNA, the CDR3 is TGCAGTGCGCTACCTAGCAATCAGCCCCAGCATTTT. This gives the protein CSALPSNQPQHF.